This paragraph reports one T cell receptor (beta chain). This record belongs to a study of T cell responses to AZD1222 COVID-19 vaccine. Sequencing used immunoSEQ multiplex PCR; TCRdb keeps in-frame clones, though not all of them. Among some 130,000 clones listed, about 90% were seen once. The ends lost 10 bases at V and 4 bases at J; junction bases unmatched: 9. Germline loops: CDR1 MNHNY, CDR2 SVGAGI (reference sequence). The CDR3 consists of 14 residues. The V call is TRBV6-6, the J call TRBJ2-5; 10 bases match TRBD2. This material consisted of peripheral blood, taken on day 0 of MenACWY control vaccination. This clonotype was obtained from an adult in good health. The CDR3 loop reads CATGTSGMRETQYF. For the CDR3, the DNA is TGTGCCACTGGAACTAGCGGGATGAGAGAGACCCAGTACTTC.